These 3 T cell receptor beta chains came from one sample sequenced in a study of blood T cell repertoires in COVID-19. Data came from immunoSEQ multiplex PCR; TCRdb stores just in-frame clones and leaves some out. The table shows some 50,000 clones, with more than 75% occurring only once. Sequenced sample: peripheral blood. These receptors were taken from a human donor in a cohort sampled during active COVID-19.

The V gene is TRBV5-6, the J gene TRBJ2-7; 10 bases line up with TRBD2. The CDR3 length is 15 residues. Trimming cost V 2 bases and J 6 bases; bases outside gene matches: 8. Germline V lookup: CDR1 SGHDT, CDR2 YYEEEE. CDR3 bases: TGTGCCAGCAGCTTTGGGACTAGCGACTTAGGCGAGCAGTACTTC. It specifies CASSFGTSDLGEQYF.

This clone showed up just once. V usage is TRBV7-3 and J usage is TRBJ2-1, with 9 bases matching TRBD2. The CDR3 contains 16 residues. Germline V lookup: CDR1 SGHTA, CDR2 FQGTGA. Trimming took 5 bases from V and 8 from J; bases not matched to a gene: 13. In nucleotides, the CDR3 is TGTGCCAGCAGCCCGGGGACTAGCCGACTATCTGATGAGCAGTTCTTC. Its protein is CASSPGTSRLSDEQFF. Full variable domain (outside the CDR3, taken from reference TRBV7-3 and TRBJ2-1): GAGVSQTPSNKVTEKGKYVELRCDPISGHTALYWYRQSLGQGPEFLIYFQGTGAADDSGLPNDRFFAVRPEGSVSTLKIQRTERGDSAVYLCASSPGTSRLSDEQFFGPGTRLTVL.

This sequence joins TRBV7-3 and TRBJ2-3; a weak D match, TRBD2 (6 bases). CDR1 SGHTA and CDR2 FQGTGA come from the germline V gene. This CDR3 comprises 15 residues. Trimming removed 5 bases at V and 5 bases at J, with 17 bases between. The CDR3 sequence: CASSRSGSGGDTQYF. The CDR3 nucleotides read TGTGCCAGCAGCCGTAGCGGTTCCGGGGGAGATACGCAGTATTTT.